The present TCR beta chain was sequenced within a study of cytomegalovirus exposure and HLA in healthy donors. Study conclusions and caveats: In a later analysis, productive TCRs from donors in an Asian-associated ancestry cluster reportedly carried fewer N-insertions than the cohort mean. The authors excluded some V segments, including TRBV6-2 and TRBV6-3, as indistinguishable. Cytomegalovirus-associated status was assigned to more than 150 TCR beta chains. HLA-A and HLA-B allele assignments for most subjects were reportedly predicted accurately using TCR beta sequences.

13 Jbeta primers and 60 Vbeta primers were used for the PCR. Using immunoSEQ multiplex PCR, the repertoire was profiled, and TCRdb retains in-frame clones only, with some absent. This table has about 160,000 clones, around four fifths appearing once. Looked up from germline, CDR1 is MNHEY and CDR2 is SMNVEV (reference sequence). The CDR3 length is 16 residues. V lost 7 bases to trimming and J lost 3 bases; unmatched junction nucleotides: 10. In this sample, this clone turned up a few times. The antigen remains unidentified. Sample: PBMCs. The chain joins TRBV27 to TRBJ2-7, with 12 bases fitting TRBD2. The receptor was derived from a woman under 40 in good health and CMV-seronegative. The CDR3 DNA reads TGTGCCAGCAACGCCTGGGCGGGACTAGCGGGCTACGAGCAGTACTTC. It translates to CASNAWAGLAGYEQYF.